What follows is one TCR beta chain and its context. The same CDR3 is also encoded by other DNA sequences in this sample. These data belong to a study of OX40 agonist ivuxolimab in advanced cancers. There are 13 residues in the CDR3. The germline V gene encodes CDR1 MNHEY and CDR2 SVGAGI. Trimming removed 5 bases from V and 1 base from J, with 8 bases in between. Method: immunoSEQ multiplex PCR; TCRdb's copy keeps in-frame clones and lacks some. The repertoire holds about 62,000 clones, with approximately 92% as singletons. Here the sequenced sample was CD4+ or CD8+ T cells sorted from blood, taken in a trial of the OX40 agonist ivuxolimab. This receptor was taken from an adult with an advanced solid tumor such as melanoma, head and neck, liver or kidney cancer. The chain joins TRBV6-5 to TRBJ1-1, with D unclear. The CDR3 DNA reads as TGTGCCAGCAGTGAACGGGGGAACACTGAAGCTTTCTTT. Translation gives CASSERGNTEAFF.